The 19 T cell receptor beta chains presented below share a single source sample, sequenced in a study of identifying expanded T cells in peripheral blood. Assay: immunoSEQ multiplex PCR; the TCRdb copy retains only in-frame clones and omits some. Altogether tens of thousands of clones are present, over 75% being singletons, with the ten largest covering approximately 2.6%. The source material was blood. Receptors were obtained from a person between 18 and 69 years old in good health.

The CDR3 loop reads CASSPRGSNQPQHF. The CDR3 bases are TGTGCCAGCAGTCCGCGAGGGAGTAATCAGCCCCAGCATTTT. The gene calls are TRBV28 and TRBJ1-5; no reliable D call. Per germline, CDR1 MDHEN and CDR2 SYDVKM. V lost 5 bases and J lost 4, with 12 bases in between. The CDR3 is made up of 14 amino acids. Variable domain in full (rest from reference TRBV28 and TRBJ1-5): DVKVTQSSRYLVKRTGEKVFLECVQDMDHENMFWYRQDPGLGLRLIYFSYDVKMKEKGDIPEGYSVSREKKERFSLILESASTNQTSMYLCASSPRGSNQPQHFGDGTRLSIL.

The chain is built from TRBV6-1 and TRBJ2-7, with D uncertain. CDR1 and CDR2 from the germline V gene are MNHNS and SASEGT. This CDR3 region has 14 residues. The germline V and J ends were trimmed by 3 bases and 2 bases, with 11 bases remaining between them. This chain's CDR3 is CASSDSRRAYEQYF. CDR3 nucleotides: TGTGCCAGCAGTGATTCTCGCAGAGCCTACGAGCAGTACTTC.

The chain carries TRBV2 and TRBJ2-7; 11 bases agree with TRBD2. Germline V gives CDR1 SNHLY, CDR2 FYNNEI. Losses at the gene ends were 0 bases for V and 4 bases for J; bases not matched to a gene: 8. This CDR3 region has 17 residues. CDR3 DNA sequence: TGTGCCAGCAGTGAAGCGGCGATACTAGCGGGGGTTTACGAGCAGTACTTC. It translates to CASSEAAILAGVYEQYF. Full variable domain (rest looked up from reference TRBV2 and TRBJ2-7): EPEVTQTPSHQVTQMGQEVILRCVPISNHLYFYWYRQILGQKVEFLVSFYNNEISEKSEIFDDQFSVERPDGSNFTLKIRSTKLEDSAMYFCASSEAAILAGVYEQYFGPGTRLTVT.

This chain joins TRBV2 and TRBJ2-4; TRBD2 aligns across 7 bases. This CDR3 spans 14 amino acids. Germline CDR1 SNHLY, CDR2 FYNNEI. Trimming took 8 bases from V and 5 from J; bases not matched to a gene: 9. DNA of the CDR3: TGTGCCAGCTCAGCTAGCGGAAACGAAAACATTCAGTACTTC. Its translation: CASSASGNENIQYF.

The chain is built from TRBV6-5 and TRBJ1-2; tentative D call: TRBD1 (5 bases). The length of the CDR3 is 13 residues. V lost 6 bases, J lost 3 bases, and 11 bases lay in between. Germline CDR1 is MNHEY and CDR2 is SVGAGI. DNA for the CDR3: TGTGCCAGCAGCCAATCGGGGGACTATGGCTACACCTTC. It translates to CASSQSGDYGYTF.

J is TRBJ2-3 and V is TRBV27; D perhaps matches TRBD2 (6 bases). This CDR3 has 11 residues. Germline V gives CDR1 MNHEY, CDR2 SMNVEV (reference sequence). Trimming stripped 8 bases from V and 8 bases from J, with 11 bases between. The CDR3 loop reads CASQIGGTQYF. The CDR3 DNA is TGTGCCAGCCAAATCGGGGGTACGCAGTATTTT.

As for this clone: This sample includes further DNA sequences coding for the same CDR3. This sequence joins TRBV5-1 and TRBJ2-5; D is possibly TRBD1 (5 bases). CDR3 length: 13 amino acids. Germline CDR1 is SGHRS and CDR2 is YFSETQ. V gave up 2 bases and J gave up 3 bases, with 8 bases separating them. The CDR3 protein is CASSLQVEETQYF. Here the CDR3 DNA reads TGCGCCAGCAGCTTACAGGTAGAAGAGACCCAGTACTTC.

The chain combines TRBV6-6 with TRBJ1-2, with D possibly TRBD1 on 5 matching bases. Per germline, CDR1 MNHNY and CDR2 SVGAGI (reference sequence). There are 14 residues in the CDR3. V shed 4 bases and J shed 8 bases, with 17 bases lying between them. CDR3 loop: CASSSPGPRWGYTF. The DNA of the CDR3 is TGTGCCAGCAGTTCACCGGGACCCCGGTGGGGCTACACCTTC.

The V and J genes are TRBV10-2 and TRBJ2-5, with 14 bases matching TRBD2. The V segment lost 4 bases and the J segment 3 bases; nucleotides outside the gene matches: 10. CDR1 and CDR2 (germline): WSHSY, SAAADI. The length of the CDR3 is 18 residues. This CDR3 is CASSGATSGGALKETQYF. Here the CDR3 DNA reads TGCGCCAGCAGTGGGGCGACTAGCGGGGGGGCCTTGAAAGAGACCCAGTACTTC.

This sequence joins TRBV11-1 and TRBJ2-3; 9 bases are shared with TRBD2. CDR3 length: 16 amino acids. Germline V gene data show CDR1 as SGHAT and CDR2 as FQDESV (reference sequence). J was trimmed by 2 bases and V by 2 bases; bases with no gene match: 5. The CDR3 bases are TGTGCCAGCAGCTTAACGGCGGGAGGGCCCACAGATACGCAGTATTTT. As protein: CASSLTAGGPTDTQYF.

This chain links TRBV7-9 with TRBJ2-3; 7 bases match TRBD1. This CDR3 is 16 amino acids long. Germline V gene sequence: CDR1 SEHNR, CDR2 FQNEAQ (reference sequence). J gave up 0 bases and V 2 bases, and 5 bases lay outside the gene matches. CDR3 amino acids: CASSLRQGVSTDTQYF. The CDR3 DNA is TGTGCCAGCAGCTTACGGCAGGGGGTTAGCACAGATACGCAGTATTTT.

The V gene is TRBV27, the J gene TRBJ2-7; unclear D gene. The CDR3 consists of 13 residues. Germline CDR1 is MNHEY and CDR2 is SMNVEV (reference sequence). The V and J ends lost 0 bases and 5 bases respectively, with 8 bases between them. The CDR3 region is CASSLSRTDEQYF. Here the CDR3 DNA reads TGTGCCAGCAGTTTATCCCGGACCGACGAGCAGTACTTC.

V is TRBV29-1 and J is TRBJ1-3; D not resolved. Germline V CDR1 and CDR2: SQVTM, ANQGSEA. The CDR3 totals 13 residues. V dropped 7 bases and J dropped 0 bases, with 10 bases sitting between them. Written as DNA, the CDR3 is TGCAGCGCTCAGTCTAGCTCTGGAAACACCATATATTTT. It is translated as CSAQSSSGNTIYF.

The V and J genes are TRBV6-5 and TRBJ2-3, with TRBD2 identical over 8 bases. After removal of 6 bases from V and 0 bases from J, the junction contained 5 bases not matched to a gene. The length of the CDR3 is 15 residues. The germline V gene encodes CDR1 MNHEY and CDR2 SVGAGI. CDR3 sequence: CASRGGGRSTDTQYF. In DNA, the CDR3 is TGTGCCAGCAGGGGCGGGGGGCGGAGCACAGATACGCAGTATTTT.

The chain joins TRBV14 to TRBJ2-2; TRBD1 is a possible D gene (5 bases). Trimming shortened V by 2 bases and J by 9 bases, and 7 bases separated the two germline ends. The CDR3 has 12 residues. Per germline, CDR1 SGHDN and CDR2 FVKESK. The CDR3 nucleotides are TGTGCCAGCAGCCAATTGGACAGGGAGCTGTTTTTT. Its protein product is CASSQLDRELFF.

The rearrangement uses TRBV19 and TRBJ2-1; 12 bases are a match to TRBD1. Germline assignment: CDR1 LNHDA and CDR2 SQIVND (reference sequence). CDR3 length equals 17 residues. The V and J ends lost 4 bases and 6 bases, in that order; junction bases with no gene match: 10. The CDR3 bases are TGTGCCAGTAGTACCCCCCAAACGGGACAGGGGGCCAATGAGCAGTTCTTC. Its protein product is CASSTPQTGQGANEQFF.

The chain employs TRBV28 and TRBJ1-4; TRBD1 matches 10 bases. CDR3 size: 14 residues. CDR1 MDHEN and CDR2 SYDVKM come from the germline V gene. The junction had 4 bases not matched to a gene; V was cut back by 5 bases and J by 7 bases. In DNA form, the CDR3 reads TGTGCCAGCAGTATTGGGGACAGGGGTGAAAAACTGTTTTTT. Amino acid sequence: CASSIGDRGEKLFF.

V usage is TRBV9 and J usage is TRBJ2-6; D remains ambiguous. With 2 bases removed from V and 3 bases from J, the gap between germline ends came to 3 bases. Germline-derived CDR1 and CDR2 are SGDLS and YYNGEE. CDR3 size: 13 residues. In nucleotides, the CDR3 is TGTGCCAGCAGCGTTGGTGGGGCCAACGTCCTGACTTTC. This translates into CASSVGGANVLTF.

V usage is TRBV19 and J usage is TRBJ2-7; maybe TRBD1 (5 bases). The CDR3 runs to 13 residues. V lost 5 bases and J lost 2, with 10 bases in between. Germline V gene lookup returns CDR1 LNHDA and CDR2 SQIVND (reference sequence). The CDR3 sequence is CASSLRQTYEQYF. CDR3 nucleotides: TGTGCCAGTAGTCTAAGACAGACCTACGAGCAGTACTTC.